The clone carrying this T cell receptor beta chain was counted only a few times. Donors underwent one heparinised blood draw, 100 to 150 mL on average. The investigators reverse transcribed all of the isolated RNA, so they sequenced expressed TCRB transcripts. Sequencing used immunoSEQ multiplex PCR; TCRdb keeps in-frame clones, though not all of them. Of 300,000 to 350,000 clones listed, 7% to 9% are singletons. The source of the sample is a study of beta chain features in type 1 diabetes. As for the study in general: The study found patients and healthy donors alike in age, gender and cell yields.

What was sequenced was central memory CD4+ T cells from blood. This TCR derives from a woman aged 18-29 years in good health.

In nucleotides, the CDR3 is TGTGCCATCAGTGCGACTAGAGAAGAGACCCAGTACTTC. Translating gives CAISATREETQYF. The chain links TRBV10-3 to TRBJ2-5, with a tentative D call TRBD2 (6 bases). The CDR3 is made up of 13 amino acids. Trimming took 4 bases from V and 3 from J, leaving 9 bases between them. Germline V CDR1 and CDR2: ENHRY, SYGVKD.